These 12 T cell receptor beta chains originate from one sample sequenced in a study of cytomegalovirus exposure and HLA in healthy donors. Vbeta (60) and Jbeta (13) primers were used in the PCR. The assay was immunoSEQ multiplex PCR, and TCRdb's table has in-frame clones only and misses some. Among some 25,000 clones, nearly 80% were seen once, and the ten largest hold 4% to 5.5%. The specimen sequenced was PBMCs. The receptor source for this set is a male donor in good health and CMV-seronegative.

CDR3 nucleotides: TGTGCCAGCAGTTCCCTCCCGTCTAGGGGCGTCACAGATACGCAGTATTTT. This gives the protein CASSSLPSRGVTDTQYF. This rearrangement joins TRBV28 to TRBJ2-3, with D maybe TRBD1 (5 bases). V was cut by 4 bases and J by 2 bases, with 19 bases left in between. The CDR3 is 17 residues long. Germline CDR1 MDHEN, CDR2 SYDVKM.

The V call is TRBV7-3, the J call TRBJ2-3, with 7 bases matching TRBD1. The CDR3 consists of 15 residues. Germline V CDR1 and CDR2: SGHTA, FQGTGA. J gave up 2 bases and V 4 bases, and 6 bases lay outside the gene matches. The DNA of the CDR3 is TGTGCCAGCAGCTCAGGGGGATGGGACACAGATACGCAGTATTTT. Encoded protein: CASSSGGWDTDTQYF.

The rearrangement joins TRBV7-3 to TRBJ1-2; no clear D. Trimming pared 11 bases from V and 1 base from J, leaving 2 bases between. Germline lookup yields CDR1 SGHTA and CDR2 FQGTGA. This CDR3 comprises 9 residues. CDR3 sequence reads: CALNYGYTF. Written as DNA, the CDR3 is TGTGCCCTTAACTATGGCTACACCTTC.

The genes are TRBV19 and TRBJ2-7, with a possible D match to TRBD2 (6 bases). The CDR3 is made up of 16 amino acids. V was trimmed by 1 base and J by 0 bases, leaving 13 bases between them. Germline V gene lookup returns CDR1 LNHDA and CDR2 SQIVND (reference sequence). The CDR3 loop is CASSIGLAVNSYEQYF. CDR3 nucleotides: TGTGCCAGTAGTATAGGGTTAGCGGTTAACTCCTACGAGCAGTACTTC.

The V call is TRBV27, the J call TRBJ2-7; perhaps TRBD2 as D (5 bases). Germline CDR1 and CDR2: MNHEY and SMNVEV (reference sequence). The CDR3 has 14 residues. V lost 0 bases to trimming and J lost 4 bases, with 10 bases between them. The CDR3 nucleotides are TGTGCCAGCAGTTTATCCTCCCGGGGATACGAGCAGTACTTC. Its translation: CASSLSSRGYEQYF.

This chain uses TRBV28 with TRBJ2-1; 8 bases line up with TRBD2. CDR1 is MDHEN, CDR2 SYDVKM, per germline. With V trimmed by 5 bases and J by 2 bases, 5 bases remained unmatched. There are 15 residues in the CDR3. CDR3 sequence (DNA): TGTGCCAGCAGTACGGGAGGGGGAGCCTACAATGAGCAGTTCTTC. Its protein product is CASSTGGGAYNEQFF.

V gene TRBV5-5 combines with J gene TRBJ2-5; tentative D call: TRBD2 (6 bases). V dropped 4 bases and J dropped 2 bases, with 15 bases sitting between them. This CDR3 is built from 15 residues. Germline loops: CDR1 SGHKS, CDR2 YYEKEE (reference sequence). This CDR3 reads CASSQAGSRQETQYF. CDR3 bases: TGTGCCAGCAGCCAAGCCGGGAGTCGTCAAGAGACCCAGTACTTC.

V and J are TRBV9 and TRBJ2-7, with 7 bases identical to TRBD2. The V gene end was trimmed by 4 bases and the J gene end by 1 base; junction bases not matched to a gene: 8. The CDR3 length is 15 residues. Germline V gene data show CDR1 as SGDLS and CDR2 as YYNGEE. CDR3 coding DNA: TGTGCCAGCAGCCCTAGGAGCGGGGAATCCTACGAGCAGTACTTC. It is translated as CASSPRSGESYEQYF.

This chain connects TRBV19 to TRBJ2-5, with 9 bases fitting TRBD2. With the DNA end fitting TRBJ2-7 better, the J assignment may be wrong. CDR3 size: 15 residues. CDR1 and CDR2 (germline): LNHDA, SQIVND (reference sequence). This CDR3 is CASSISGSPTYEQYF. For the CDR3, the DNA is TGTGCCAGTAGTATTAGCGGGAGCCCCACCTACGAGCAGTACTTC.

V is TRBV7-9 and J is TRBJ1-4; the D is unclear. V was trimmed by 3 bases and J by 0 bases, leaving 8 bases between them. The CDR3 contains 15 residues. CDR1 is SEHNR, CDR2 FQNEAQ, per germline (reference sequence). The CDR3 sequence is CASSFQSATNEKLFF. CDR3 DNA: TGTGCCAGCAGCTTCCAATCAGCAACTAATGAAAAACTGTTTTTT. Using reference TRBV7-9 and TRBJ1-4 for the parts outside the CDR3, the full variable domain is DTGVSQNPRHKITKRGQNVTFRCDPISEHNRLYWYRQTLGQGPEFLTYFQNEAQLEKSRLLSDRFSAERPKGSFSTLEIQRTEQGDSAMYLCASSFQSATNEKLFFGSGTQLSVL.

V gene TRBV6-4 combines with J gene TRBJ2-4; 12 bases align to TRBD1. The ends lost 4 bases at V and 8 bases at J; junction bases unmatched: 9. CDR3 size: 16 residues. Germline CDR1 is MRHNA and CDR2 is SNTAGT. The CDR3 region has the DNA TGTGCCAGCAGTGCGCCGGGACAGGGGGCCCTAGACATTCAGTACTTC. As protein: CASSAPGQGALDIQYF.

In this sample, this clone turned up once. This chain uses TRBV4-3 with TRBJ2-5; 8 bases line up with TRBD2. V gave up 4 bases and J gave up 4 bases; unmatched junction bases: 8. Germline CDR1 is LGHNA and CDR2 is YSLEER. There are 15 residues in the CDR3. CDR3 amino acids: CASSPLAGLRETQYF. CDR3 DNA sequence: TGCGCCAGCAGCCCTTTAGCGGGACTTCGAGAGACCCAGTACTTC.